What follows are 20 T cell receptor beta chains derived from one specimen sequenced in a study of shared clonotypes between healthy human individuals. This table comes from immunoSEQ multiplex PCR, and its TCRdb copy is limited to in-frame clones, with some not included. This table has around 2,000,000 clones, just over 90% appearing once. Naive CD8 cells were CD45RO-negative, positively selected for CCR7, excluding terminally differentiated effector memory CD45RA+ cells. Sequencing was performed on naive CD8+ T cells from PBMCs. The source of these receptors is a man in his late teens or twenties in good health. Some clones in this sample may be carry-over from other donors' samples.

The chain has TRBV6-1 and TRBJ1-2, with 9 bases aligning to TRBD1. The CDR3 contains 15 residues. Trimming cost V 2 bases and J 2 bases; bases outside gene matches: 3. Germline CDR1 and CDR2: MNHNS and SASEGT. Written as DNA, the CDR3 is TGTGCCAGCAGTGAACGTGGGACAGGGAACTATGGCTACACCTTC. This encodes CASSERGTGNYGYTF.

The J gene is TRBJ1-2, the V gene TRBV7-9; D is ambiguous. The germline V gene encodes CDR1 SEHNR and CDR2 FQNEAQ (reference sequence). The CDR3 consists of 13 residues. V lost 4 bases and J lost 6, with 12 bases in between. CDR3 amino acids: CASSWGKKDGYTF. The CDR3 DNA is TGTGCCAGCAGCTGGGGAAAAAAAGATGGCTACACCTTC.

V and J are TRBV29-1 and TRBJ1-3, with 7 bases aligning to TRBD1. Trimming cost V 6 bases and J 3 bases; bases outside gene matches: 5. The germline V gene encodes CDR1 SQVTM and CDR2 ANQGSEA. This CDR3 has 13 residues. As DNA, the CDR3 is TGCAGCGTCGCCGGGACAGATGGAAACACCATATATTTT. Its protein is CSVAGTDGNTIYF.

The chain couples TRBV30 to TRBJ1-1, with 8 nucleotides matching TRBD1. Trimming took 4 bases from V and 3 from J; bases not matched to a gene: 7. The CDR3 runs to 14 residues. CDR1 is GTSNPN, CDR2 SVGIG, per germline (reference sequence). CDR3 sequence reads: CAWTSTGGHTEAFF. The DNA for the CDR3 is TGTGCCTGGACGAGCACAGGGGGACACACTGAAGCTTTCTTT.

About this clone itself: Other DNA sequences of this sample code for an identical CDR3. The rearrangement links TRBV5-4 to TRBJ1-2; D is undetermined. The V and J ends lost 0 bases and 3 bases respectively, with 6 bases between them. This CDR3 has 13 residues. In germline, CDR1 is SGHNT, CDR2 YYREEE (reference sequence). The CDR3 protein is CASSLDRDYGYTF. DNA for the CDR3: TGTGCCAGCAGCTTGGACAGAGACTATGGCTACACCTTC. The entire variable domain, with the rest obtained from reference TRBV5-4 and TRBJ1-2, is as follows: ETGVTQSPTHLIKTRGQQVTLRCSSQSGHNTVSWYQQALGQGPQFIFQYYREEENGRGNFPPRFSGLQFPNYSSELNVNALELDDSALYLCASSLDRDYGYTFGSGTRLTVV.

The rearrangement uses TRBV9 and TRBJ1-1, with D uncertain. The CDR3 loop spans 15 amino acids. CDR1 and CDR2 from the germline V gene are SGDLS and YYNGEE. The V end was cut by 3 bases, the J end by 3 bases, with 15 bases between. CDR3 amino acids: CASSGGRRGDTEAFF. The CDR3 region has the DNA TGTGCCAGCAGCGGGGGTCGGCGCGGGGACACTGAAGCTTTCTTT.

This sequence joins TRBV6-1 and TRBJ2-7, with D possibly TRBD2 on 5 matching bases. The CDR3 consists of 14 residues. The germline gives CDR1 MNHNS, CDR2 SASEGT. Between the trimmed V and J ends, which lost 1 base and 2 bases, there was a span of 9 bases. DNA for the CDR3: TGTGCCAGCAGTGAAGGACTAATGGCCTACGAGCAGTACTTC. Its translation: CASSEGLMAYEQYF.

V is TRBV6-6 and J is TRBJ2-7; D is undetermined. Germline V gene data show CDR1 as MNHNY and CDR2 as SVGAGI (reference sequence). CDR3 length: 11 amino acids. V was shortened by 2 bases and J by 12 bases, with 11 bases between the two germline ends. CDR3 region: CASSYMATTYF. CDR3 nucleotide sequence: TGTGCCAGCAGTTACATGGCGACAACGTACTTC.

The rearrangement joins TRBV11-2 to TRBJ2-7; D is unclear. V was clipped by 1 base and J by 3 bases, with 13 bases between them. CDR3 length: 15 amino acids. Looked up from germline, CDR1 is SGHAT and CDR2 is FQNNGV. The DNA of the CDR3 is TGTGCCAGCAGCTTAGCGTCCCGGAGAGACTACGAGCAGTACTTC. It codes for CASSLASRRDYEQYF.

The CDR3 DNA is TGTGCCACCAGCAGAGGAACCTGGATGGGGCAGGGGGTACGGTACGAGCAGTACTTC. This codes for CATSRGTWMGQGVRYEQYF. The chain joins TRBV15 to TRBJ2-7; 7 bases line up with TRBD1. V shed 1 base, J shed 4 bases, and the junction held 19 bases outside the gene matches. The CDR3 is 19 residues long. Germline loops: CDR1 LNHNV, CDR2 YYDKDF (reference sequence).

A remark on this clone: This same CDR3 is encoded by further DNA sequences in the sample. The CDR3 loop is CASSPGGSNQPQHF. The CDR3 DNA sequence: TGTGCCAGCAGCCCCGGGGGTAGCAATCAGCCCCAGCATTTT. The chain carries TRBV9 and TRBJ1-5; a weak D match, TRBD1 (5 bases). V dropped 4 bases and J dropped 0 bases, with 8 bases sitting between them. The germline V gene has CDR1 SGDLS and CDR2 YYNGEE. CDR3 size: 14 residues. Together with reference TRBV9 and TRBJ1-5, the CDR3 gives the full variable domain: DSGVTQTPKHLITATGQRVTLRCSPRSGDLSVYWYQQSLDQGLQFLIQYYNGEERAKGNILERFSAQQFPDLHSELNLSSLELGDSALYFCASSPGGSNQPQHFGDGTRLSIL.

CDR3 sequence (DNA): TGTGCCAGCAGCCACCTTGACAGGAACACTGAAGCTTTCTTT. It translates to CASSHLDRNTEAFF. The gene calls are TRBV14 and TRBJ1-1; a weak D match, TRBD1 (5 bases). There are 14 residues in the CDR3. The germline gives CDR1 SGHDN, CDR2 FVKESK. V was clipped by 3 bases and J by 1 base, with 9 bases between them.

The genes are TRBV13 and TRBJ1-4; 8 bases are a match to TRBD1. Germline V gives CDR1 PRHDT, CDR2 FYEKMQ (reference sequence). The CDR3 consists of 17 residues. With V trimmed by 3 bases and J by 7 bases, 13 bases remained unmatched. The CDR3 loop is CASSFGQGVVEGEKLFF. The CDR3 bases are TGTGCCAGCAGCTTCGGACAGGGCGTTGTCGAGGGTGAAAAACTGTTTTTT.

This clone was counted only a few times. This chain links TRBV27 with TRBJ1-5; no firm D call. CDR1 is MNHEY, CDR2 SMNVEV, per germline (reference sequence). The CDR3 totals 12 residues. Trimming shortened V by 5 bases and J by 5 bases, and 7 bases separated the two germline ends. The CDR3 DNA sequence: TGTGCCAGCAGTCTTACCTATCAGCCCCAGCATTTT. Encoded protein: CASSLTYQPQHF.

The chain joins TRBV27 to TRBJ2-2; D gene uncertain. The CDR3 has 15 amino acids. V shed 0 bases and J shed 5 bases, with 10 bases lying between them. The germline V gene encodes CDR1 MNHEY and CDR2 SMNVEV (reference sequence). In nucleotides, the CDR3 is TGTGCCAGCAGTTTATCGGCCGGCCTAACCGGGGAGCTGTTTTTT. Translated, it gives CASSLSAGLTGELFF.

CDR3 sequence reads: CASSLDLDYEQYF. The DNA of the CDR3 is TGTGCCAGCAGCTTGGACTTGGACTACGAGCAGTACTTC. The V and J genes are TRBV5-6 and TRBJ2-7; D is undetermined. CDR3 size: 13 residues. V gave up 0 bases and J gave up 3 bases, with 7 bases separating them. Germline CDR1 SGHDT, CDR2 YYEEEE.

The rearrangement uses TRBV7-2 and TRBJ2-7; 11 bases map to TRBD1. V was clipped by 5 bases and J by 4 bases; unmatched bases: 4. The germline CDR1 and CDR2 sequences are SGHTA and FQGNSA. The CDR3 is made up of 14 amino acids. CDR3 amino acids: CASSEDRGLYEQYF. CDR3 in DNA: TGTGCCAGCAGCGAGGACAGGGGGCTTTACGAGCAGTACTTC. Looking up the rest from reference TRBV7-2 and TRBJ2-7 gives the full variable domain: GAGVSQSPSNKVTEKGKDVELRCDPISGHTALYWYRQSLGQGLEFLIYFQGNSAPDKSGLPSDRFSAERTGGSVSTLTIQRTQQEDSAVYLCASSEDRGLYEQYFGPGTRLTVT.

The rearrangement uses TRBV5-4 and TRBJ2-5; no definite D call. V lost 2 bases, J lost 2 bases, and 13 bases lay in between. CDR3 length: 15 residues. Germline loops: CDR1 SGHNT, CDR2 YYREEE (reference sequence). The CDR3 sequence: CASSLGLWQQETQYF. The CDR3 bases are TGTGCCAGCAGCTTAGGCTTATGGCAGCAAGAGACCCAGTACTTC.

The chain links TRBV6-1 to TRBJ1-3; D gene uncertain. With 3 bases removed from V and 3 bases from J, the gap between germline ends came to 9 bases. Germline values: CDR1 MNHNS, CDR2 SASEGT. This CDR3 comprises 14 residues. CDR3 nucleotides: TGTGCCAGCAGTGACGGGGAAGTTGGAAACACCATATATTTT. Translation: CASSDGEVGNTIYF.

This clone was picked up one time. The chain couples TRBV5-8 to TRBJ2-4, with TRBD1 matching 7 bases. CDR3 length: 17 amino acids. V was clipped by 0 bases and J by 0 bases; unmatched bases: 6. Germline loops: CDR1 SGHTS, CDR2 YDEGEE. Here the CDR3 DNA reads TGTGCCAGCAGCTTGGGGGACAGTCAGCTAGCCAAAAACATTCAGTACTTC. Protein sequence: CASSLGDSQLAKNIQYF.